This T cell receptor (beta chain) originates from a study of monozygotic twins with inflammatory bowel disease. Points from the study as a whole: Evidence did not back any single strong signal or clonotype linked to IBD. Part of the variability in patient repertoires may have come from differing immunosuppressive treatments.

About this clonotype: Its antigen is currently unknown.

The CDR3 is 16 residues long. Both the TCRalpha cDNA and the TCRbeta cDNA were taken through two nested PCRs, lasting around 15 and 10 cycles. Following a re-call of the 5' RACE reads, TCRdb has one entry per CDR3 protein and lacks DNA. The table for this sample gives over 200,000 distinct CDR3 sequences. The clonotype originates from a human donor with ulcerative colitis or Crohn's disease, or a healthy co-twin of an affected twin (not recorded which). The sequenced material came from blood. This chain connects TRBV12-3 or TRBV12-4 to TRBJ2-1; the D call from TCRdb, TRBD2, cannot be confirmed without DNA. The CDR3 spells CASSPPTGGPYNEQFF.